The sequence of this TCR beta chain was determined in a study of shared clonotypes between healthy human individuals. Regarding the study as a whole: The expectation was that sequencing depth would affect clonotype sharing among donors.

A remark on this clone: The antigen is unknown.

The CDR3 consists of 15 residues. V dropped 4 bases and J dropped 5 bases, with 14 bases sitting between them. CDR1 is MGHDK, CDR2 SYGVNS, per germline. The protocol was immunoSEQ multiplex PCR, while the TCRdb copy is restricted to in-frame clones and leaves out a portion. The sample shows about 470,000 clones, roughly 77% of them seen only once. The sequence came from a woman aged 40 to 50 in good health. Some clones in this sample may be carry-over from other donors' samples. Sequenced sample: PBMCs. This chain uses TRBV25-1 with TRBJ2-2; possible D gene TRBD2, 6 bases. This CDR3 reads CASSARDSSTGELFF. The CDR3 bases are TGTGCCAGCAGTGCGCGGGACTCCTCAACCGGGGAGCTGTTTTTT.